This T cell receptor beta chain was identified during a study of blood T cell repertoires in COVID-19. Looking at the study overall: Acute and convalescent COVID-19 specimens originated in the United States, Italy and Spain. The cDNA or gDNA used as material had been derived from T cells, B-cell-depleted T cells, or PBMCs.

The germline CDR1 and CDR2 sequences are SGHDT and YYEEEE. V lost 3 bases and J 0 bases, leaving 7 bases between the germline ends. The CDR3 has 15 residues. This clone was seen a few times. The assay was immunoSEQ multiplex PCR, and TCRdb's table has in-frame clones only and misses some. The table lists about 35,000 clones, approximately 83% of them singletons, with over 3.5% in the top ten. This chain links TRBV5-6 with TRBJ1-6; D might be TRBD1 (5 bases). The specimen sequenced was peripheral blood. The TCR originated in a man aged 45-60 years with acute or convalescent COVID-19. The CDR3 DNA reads TGTGCCAGCAGCTGGACACTCTCCTATAATTCACCCCTCCACTTT. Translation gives CASSWTLSYNSPLHF.